This passage covers 32 T cell receptor beta chains from one sample sequenced in a study of CD8 T cells in ankylosing spondylitis. TCRdb reprocessed the 5' RACE reads with MiXCR, giving one entry per CDR3 protein. Counted here are around 130,000 distinct CDR3 sequences, 9.3% occurring once; the ten biggest clones make up approximately 3.4%. Sequencing used blood, either unsorted or a sorted T cell fraction (not recorded which). These receptors were taken from a male donor with ankylosing spondylitis or in good health (not recorded which).

This chain links TRBV5-1 with TRBJ2-7, with TRBD2 identical over 8 bases. CDR1 and CDR2 (germline): SGHRS, YFSETQ. The V gene end was trimmed by 3 bases and the J gene end by 5 bases; junction bases not matched to a gene: 4. This CDR3 is built from 13 residues. CDR3 in DNA: TGCGCCAGCAGCTGGGGAGCGGGAGACGAGCAGTACTTC. Its protein product is CASSWGAGDEQYF.

In its sample, this clonotype was seen many times. The rearrangement links TRBV7-9 to TRBJ2-5; tentative D call: TRBD2 (6 bases). The CDR3 loop spans 14 amino acids. CDR1 SEHNR and CDR2 FQNEAQ come from the germline V gene (reference sequence). Trimming removed 5 bases from V and 4 bases from J, with 14 bases in between. The CDR3 bases are TGTGCCAGCAGCCCATCTAGCGTTACAGAGACCCAGTACTTC. Encoded protein: CASSPSSVTETQYF.

This sequence joins TRBV5-1 and TRBJ2-5; no reliable D call. Trimming removed 2 bases at V and 0 bases at J, with 11 bases between. CDR1 is SGHRS, CDR2 YFSETQ, per germline. This CDR3 is 15 amino acids long. The CDR3 region is CASSFPGAYQETQYF. CDR3 nucleotides: TGCGCCAGCAGCTTTCCAGGAGCGTACCAAGAGACCCAGTACTTC.

This clonotype was seen only a few times. V and J are TRBV7-2 and TRBJ1-5, with TRBD1 identical over 8 bases. The CDR3 is 16 amino acids. Germline V gene data show CDR1 as SGHTA and CDR2 as FQGNSA. Trimming cost V 3 bases and J 6 bases; bases outside gene matches: 10. Written as DNA, the CDR3 is TGTGCCAGCAGCTTGCGGTTGACAGGGGATGCTCAGCCCCAGCATTTT. It encodes CASSLRLTGDAQPQHF.

This clonotype has a count of ten or more. The chain is built from TRBV5-1 and TRBJ1-1; 9 positions match TRBD1. The CDR3 loop spans 15 amino acids. CDR1 and CDR2 from the germline V gene are SGHRS and YFSETQ. J gave up 1 base and V 3 bases, and 4 bases lay outside the gene matches. The CDR3 loop reads CASSSRTGANTEAFF. The CDR3 region has the DNA TGCGCCAGCAGCTCGCGGACAGGGGCGAACACTGAAGCTTTCTTT.

This clonotype appeared many times. This chain's CDR3 is CSVNSGYTQYF. DNA for the CDR3: TGCAGCGTTAACTCGGGGTATACGCAGTATTTT. The rearrangement links TRBV29-1 to TRBJ2-3, with TRBD2 as a possible D gene (5 bases). Germline V gene lookup returns CDR1 SQVTM and CDR2 ANQGSEA. The CDR3 extends over 11 amino acids. Trimming pared 5 bases from V and 7 bases from J, leaving 10 bases between.

This clonotype was observed at least ten times. The V and J genes are TRBV20-1 and TRBJ2-1, with 13 bases matching TRBD2. With V trimmed by 6 bases and J by 8 bases, 10 bases remained unmatched. The CDR3 runs to 15 residues. Germline CDR1 and CDR2: DFQATT and SNEGSKA (reference sequence). This CDR3 is CSAPALAGGLDEQFF. The CDR3 DNA is TGCAGTGCCCCGGCACTAGCGGGAGGGCTAGATGAGCAGTTCTTC.

For this clonotype: A read error may account for a junction end that differs from germline. The chain links TRBV29-1 to TRBJ2-3; 8 bases are a match to TRBD1. CDR3 length equals 15 residues. CDR1 and CDR2 from the germline V gene are SQVTM and ANQGSEA. The CDR3 here is CSVEETGATTDTQYF. The CDR3 nucleotides read TGCAGCGTCGAAGAGACAGGGGCTACCACAGATACGCAGTATTTT.

The CDR3 DNA reads as TGTGCCAGCAAAAGCGGCACAGGCAATGAGCAGTTCTTC. Protein product: CASKSGTGNEQFF. V and J are TRBV7-2 and TRBJ2-1; possibly TRBD1 or TRBD2 for D (5 bases each). V was pared by 7 bases and J by 6 bases, with 13 bases between. CDR1 is SGHTA, CDR2 FQGNSA, per germline. The CDR3 is 13 amino acids.

This clonotype was counted at least ten times. This chain uses TRBV3-1 with TRBJ2-3, with 9 bases fitting TRBD1. This CDR3 is 15 amino acids long. Trimming took 4 bases from V and 1 from J; bases not matched to a gene: 3. CDR1 LGHDT and CDR2 YNNKEL come from the germline V gene (reference sequence). The CDR3 region has the DNA TGTGCCAGCAGCCTACAGGGGGCTGGCACAGATACGCAGTATTTT. This codes for CASSLQGAGTDTQYF.

This clonotype appeared many times. This chain connects TRBV6-1 to TRBJ2-1; 9 nucleotides align to TRBD2. There are 15 residues in the CDR3. V shed 1 base and J 4 bases; nucleotides not matched to a gene: 2. Germline V gene data show CDR1 as MNHNS and CDR2 as SASEGT. CDR3 sequence: CASSEVTSGYNEQFF. As DNA, the CDR3 is TGTGCCAGCAGTGAAGTGACTAGCGGTTACAATGAGCAGTTCTTC.

This clonotype was observed many times. The V gene is TRBV20-1, the J gene TRBJ2-7, with 7 positions matching TRBD2. V gave up 4 bases and J gave up 6 bases; unmatched junction bases: 9. The CDR3 length is 13 residues. CDR1 is DFQATT and CDR2 is SNEGSKA in the germline V gene (reference sequence). The CDR3: CSATRTSSREQYF. The CDR3 region has the DNA TGCAGTGCTACTCGGACTAGTAGTCGCGAGCAGTACTTC.

In this sample, this clonotype turned up a few times. The CDR3 region has the DNA TGCAGTGCTAGATCCGGGACTAGCGGGAGTGGGTACGAGCAGTACTTC. Translating gives CSARSGTSGSGYEQYF. The genes are TRBV20-1 and TRBJ2-7; 14 bases match TRBD2. The germline CDR1 and CDR2 sequences are DFQATT and SNEGSKA (reference sequence). With 2 bases clipped from V and 4 bases from J, the junction kept 7 bases outside the gene matches. CDR3 size: 16 residues.

This clonotype was counted many times. This chain joins TRBV7-7 and TRBJ2-5, with 7 positions matching TRBD1. J gave up 5 bases and V 6 bases, and 9 bases lay outside the gene matches. CDR3 length: 14 residues. Germline CDR1 is SSHAT and CDR2 is FNYEAQ (reference sequence). The CDR3 nucleotides are TGTGCCAGCAGTGAGGGGGCGCCGGGGGAGACCCAGTACTTC. Its protein product is CASSEGAPGETQYF.

For this clonotype: One base away lies a much larger clone, so this may be a sequencing read error. This is likely a read error, given that the CDR3 carries no conserved phenylalanine or tryptophan at its end. The chain employs TRBV7-2 and TRBJ2-5; D gene unclear. The CDR3 is 14 amino acids. Germline CDR1 and CDR2: SGHTA and FQGNSA. V was clipped by 3 bases and J by 3 bases, with 11 bases between them. The CDR3 loop is CASSLFGVKETQYL. In DNA, the CDR3 is TGTGCCAGCAGCTTGTTCGGTGTTAAAGAGACCCAGTACCTC.

V and J are TRBV14 and TRBJ2-1; the D call may be TRBD1 or TRBD2 (5 bases each). The CDR3 consists of 11 residues. Looked up from germline, CDR1 is SGHDN and CDR2 is FVKESK. Deletions cut 3 bases from V and 9 bases from J, with 6 bases between. This CDR3 is CASSQGVEQFF. CDR3 coding DNA: TGTGCCAGCAGCCAGGGGGTTGAGCAGTTCTTC. The complete variable domain, with remaining parts taken from reference TRBV14 and TRBJ2-1, reads EAGVTQFPSHSVIEKGQTVTLRCDPISGHDNLYWYRRVMGKEIKFLLHFVKESKQDESGMPNNRFLAERTGGTYSTLKVQPAELEDSGVYFCASSQGVEQFFGPGTRLTVL.

This clonotype was detected only a few times. V is TRBV20-1 and J is TRBJ2-5; 10 bases map to TRBD2. CDR1 is DFQATT and CDR2 is SNEGSKA in the germline V gene (reference sequence). With V trimmed by 6 bases and J by 2 bases, 9 bases remained unmatched. The CDR3 is 15 amino acids. The CDR3 loop reads CSASRTSGRQETQYF. The CDR3 nucleotides are TGCAGTGCGAGCAGGACTAGCGGAAGACAAGAGACCCAGTACTTC.

The V gene is TRBV15, the J gene TRBJ2-3, with 10 bases fitting TRBD1. The CDR3 runs to 16 residues. Germline CDR1 LNHNV, CDR2 YYDKDF (reference sequence). V was pared by 5 bases and J by 1 base, with 6 bases of the junction left unmatched. The CDR3 sequence is CATSPDRGYGTDTQYF. The DNA for the CDR3 is TGTGCCACCAGCCCGGACAGGGGGTATGGCACAGATACGCAGTATTTT.

This clonotype turned up a few times. This rearrangement joins TRBV12-3 or TRBV12-4 to TRBJ1-1; D is uncertain. This CDR3 has 11 residues. V was pared by 6 bases and J by 6 bases, with 8 bases between. CDR3 sequence reads: CASSPGAEAFF. The CDR3 region has the DNA TGTGCCAGCAGCCCCGGGGCTGAAGCTTTCTTT.

This clonotype has ten or more counts. The J gene is TRBJ2-1, the V gene TRBV20-1; either TRBD1 or TRBD2 may fit D (5 bases each). Trimming took off 5 bases at V and 12 bases at J, with 26 bases between the two ends. The germline V gene encodes CDR1 DFQATT and CDR2 SNEGSKA (reference sequence). The CDR3 totals 15 residues. The CDR3 loop reads CSAPPQDTGFGGQFF. The CDR3 nucleotides are TGCAGTGCTCCACCACAGGACACGGGGTTTGGTGGGCAGTTCTTC.

This clonotype was seen ten or more times. The V call is TRBV7-2, the J call TRBJ2-2; D may be TRBD1 (5 bases). This CDR3 is built from 16 residues. From germline, CDR1 is SGHTA and CDR2 FQGNSA. The V end lost 5 bases, the J end lost 1 base, and 14 bases lay between the germline ends. In DNA form, the CDR3 reads TGTGCCAGCAGCCTCACAGGACACAGGAACACCGGGGAGCTGTTTTTT. Its translation is CASSLTGHRNTGELFF. Full variable domain (missing parts from reference TRBV7-2 and TRBJ2-2): GAGVSQSPSNKVTEKGKDVELRCDPISGHTALYWYRQSLGQGLEFLIYFQGNSAPDKSGLPSDRFSAERTGGSVSTLTIQRTQQEDSAVYLCASSLTGHRNTGELFFGEGSRLTVL.

The CDR3 is CASSPPRLGADTQYF. The CDR3 region has the DNA TGTGCCAGCAGCCCACCCCGTTTAGGGGCAGATACGCAGTATTTT. The V gene is TRBV7-9, the J gene TRBJ2-3; D may be TRBD1 (5 bases). The CDR3 sequence is 15 residues long. The ends were cut back, 5 bases at V and 4 bases at J, with 16 bases in the middle. Per germline, CDR1 SEHNR and CDR2 FQNEAQ (reference sequence).

Worth noting for this clonotype: Since a much larger clone is just one base distant, this may be a read error. The rearrangement joins TRBV3-1 to TRBJ2-3; D may correspond to TRBD1 or TRBD2 (6 bases each). CDR3 length: 16 amino acids. CDR1 and CDR2 (germline): LGHDT, YNNKEL (reference sequence). Trimming pared 4 bases from V and 8 bases from J, leaving 22 bases between. Here the CDR3 reads CASSPTGAGVVGTQYF. The DNA of the CDR3 is TGTGCCAGCAGCCCCACGGGAGCAGGGGTAGTAGGTACGCAGTATTTT.

The chain couples TRBV5-1 to TRBJ1-6, with 7 bases that match TRBD1. With 3 bases clipped from V and 9 bases from J, the junction kept 6 bases outside the gene matches. The CDR3 loop spans 14 amino acids. Germline lookup yields CDR1 SGHRS and CDR2 YFSETQ. CDR3 loop: CASSSGQLTSPLHF. The CDR3 nucleotides read TGCGCCAGCAGCTCGGGACAGTTAACTTCACCCCTCCACTTT.

The chain links TRBV7-9 to TRBJ2-5; weak D call: TRBD2 (6 bases). The germline V and J ends were trimmed by 1 base and 5 bases, with 11 bases remaining between them. The CDR3 totals 14 residues. The germline gives CDR1 SEHNR, CDR2 FQNEAQ (reference sequence). The CDR3 DNA sequence: TGTGCCAGCAGCTTAGGGGGGGTTCAGGAGACCCAGTACTTC. It is translated as CASSLGGVQETQYF.

V and J are TRBV7-9 and TRBJ2-1, with a possible D match to TRBD2 (5 bases). The CDR3 runs to 16 residues. Germline V gene sequence: CDR1 SEHNR, CDR2 FQNEAQ (reference sequence). V shed 1 base and J shed 3 bases, with 13 bases lying between them. The CDR3 loop is CASSLVRGSDYNEQFF. Here the CDR3 DNA reads TGTGCCAGCAGCTTAGTACGAGGGAGCGACTACAATGAGCAGTTCTTC.

The gene calls are TRBV5-1 and TRBJ1-2; weak D call: TRBD1 (5 bases). V lost 4 bases and J lost 0, with 13 bases in between. Germline V gene sequence: CDR1 SGHRS, CDR2 YFSETQ. The CDR3 is 15 amino acids. The CDR3 here is CASSVRDATNYGYTF. CDR3 nucleotide sequence: TGCGCCAGCAGCGTTCGGGACGCCACTAACTATGGCTACACCTTC.

The sample holds many counts of this clonotype. The chain combines TRBV25-1 with TRBJ2-2, with 8 positions matching TRBD2. The CDR3 sequence is 18 residues long. Looked up from germline, CDR1 is MGHDK and CDR2 is SYGVNS. The V gene end was trimmed by 4 bases and the J gene end by 1 base; junction bases not matched to a gene: 11. CDR3 sequence (DNA): TGTGCCAGCAGTGGGGTCACCCTAGCGGGTTTGAACACCGGGGAGCTGTTTTTT. This gives the protein CASSGVTLAGLNTGELFF.

This clonotype was counted at least ten times. Written as DNA, the CDR3 is TGCGCCAGCAGCTTGGTCGGGACATCCTTGAATGAGCAGTTCTTC. Translated: CASSLVGTSLNEQFF. The J gene is TRBJ2-1, the V gene TRBV5-1; D perhaps matches TRBD1 (6 bases). CDR1 and CDR2 from the germline V gene are SGHRS and YFSETQ. Trimming cost V 0 bases and J 7 bases, with 14 bases left between them. The CDR3 sequence is 15 residues long.

There are many counts of this clonotype. The chain links TRBV4-3 to TRBJ2-5, with 7 bases lining up with TRBD1. Germline V gene sequence: CDR1 LGHNA, CDR2 YSLEER. The CDR3 contains 14 residues. With 0 bases clipped from V and 6 bases from J, the junction kept 4 bases outside the gene matches. The CDR3 loop is CASSQEGGVQTQYF. In nucleotides, the CDR3 is TGCGCCAGCAGCCAAGAAGGGGGCGTGCAGACCCAGTACTTC.

There are many counts of this clonotype. This rearrangement joins TRBV2 to TRBJ2-7, with 10 bases matching TRBD1. Trimming took 6 bases from V and 2 from J; bases not matched to a gene: 4. Germline V gene lookup returns CDR1 SNHLY and CDR2 FYNNEI. The CDR3 is 14 residues long. This chain's CDR3 is CASREGQGTYEQYF. The CDR3 DNA sequence: TGTGCCAGCAGGGAGGGACAGGGGACCTACGAGCAGTACTTC.

This clonotype was picked up a small number of times. The chain joins TRBV7-2 to TRBJ1-5, with D perhaps TRBD1 (5 bases). Trimming removed 4 bases at V and 6 bases at J, with 13 bases between. Germline CDR1 and CDR2: SGHTA and FQGNSA. The CDR3 is made up of 14 amino acids. In nucleotides, the CDR3 is TGTGCCAGCAGCTCCCAGGGTTCTCTTCAGCCCCAGCATTTT. Protein: CASSSQGSLQPQHF. Full variable domain (missing parts from reference TRBV7-2 and TRBJ1-5): GAGVSQSPSNKVTEKGKDVELRCDPISGHTALYWYRQSLGQGLEFLIYFQGNSAPDKSGLPSDRFSAERTGGSVSTLTIQRTQQEDSAVYLCASSSQGSLQPQHFGDGTRLSIL.